The T cell receptor beta chain described here comes from a study of cytomegalovirus exposure and HLA in healthy donors. Concerning this clone itself: Antigen unknown.

Study results and limitations: An ancestry cluster, one associated with Asian ancestry, reportedly showed fewer N-insertions than the approximately 670-donor mean in a later analysis. Per a prior analysis, the majority of TCR beta V segments were productive roughly 90% or roughly 30% of the time.

The CDR3 consists of 15 residues. Germline CDR1 and CDR2: ENHRY and SYGVKD. The junction had 2 bases not matched to a gene; V was cut back by 0 bases and J by 6 bases. The study ran its PCR with 60 Vbeta and 13 Jbeta primers. The method was immunoSEQ multiplex PCR; TCRdb's version includes in-frame clones alone and lacks a portion of them. The table includes 150,000 to 200,000 clones, approximately 81% detected once. The J gene is TRBJ1-5, the V gene TRBV10-3, with 10 bases fitting TRBD1. The sample comprised PBMCs. The TCR originated in a woman under 30 in good health and CMV-seropositive. CDR3 protein: CAISESGQGSQPQHF. Written as DNA, the CDR3 is TGTGCCATCAGTGAGTCGGGACAGGGGTCTCAGCCCCAGCATTTT.